Listed here are 24 T cell receptor beta chains from one sample, sequenced in a study of PD-1 blockade in classical Hodgkin lymphoma. Each patient experienced a relapse that followed autologous stem cell transplantation, and brentuximab vedotin exposure varied. Profiling relied on immunoSEQ multiplex PCR, and the TCRdb table lists in-frame clones only, not all of them. The repertoire consists of around 45,000 clones, with 70% to 80% occurring once and the leading ten covering approximately 3%. The sample consisted of peripheral blood mononuclear cells (PBMCs), taken at baseline. All receptors come from a human donor with classical Hodgkin lymphoma.

The chain carries TRBV7-9 and TRBJ2-3; TRBD2 aligns across 8 bases. Germline CDR1 is SEHNR and CDR2 is FQNEAQ (reference sequence). V lost 0 bases to trimming and J lost 7 bases; unmatched junction nucleotides: 18. The CDR3 has 19 residues. The chain's CDR3 is CASSLALAVATRLAHTQYF. The CDR3, as DNA: TGTGCCAGCAGCTTAGCACTAGCGGTGGCAACCCGCCTAGCCCATACGCAGTATTTT.

V usage is TRBV4-3 and J usage is TRBJ1-1; TRBD1 matches at 8 bases. Germline trimming cut 1 base from V and 1 base from J; bases unmatched to any gene: 2. This CDR3 contains 15 residues. Germline V gene data show CDR1 as LGHNA and CDR2 as YSLEER. CDR3 protein: CASSQVGQGNTEAFF. The DNA of the CDR3 is TGCGCCAGCAGCCAAGTAGGACAGGGGAACACTGAAGCTTTCTTT.

This rearrangement joins TRBV18 to TRBJ1-2; D possibly corresponds to TRBD1 (6 bases). Germline V gene lookup returns CDR1 KGHSH and CDR2 LQKENI. CDR3 length: 15 residues. V was clipped by 3 bases and J by 6 bases, with 17 bases between them. CDR3 coding DNA: TGTGCCAGCTCACCGAGACAGGCGTCCTTTGATGGCTACACCTTC. Its protein is CASSPRQASFDGYTF.

The genes are TRBV18 and TRBJ1-5; 7 bases align to TRBD1. The CDR3 extends over 15 amino acids. The junction had 9 bases not matched to a gene; V was cut back by 3 bases and J by 7 bases. Germline loops: CDR1 KGHSH, CDR2 LQKENI. The CDR3 sequence: CASSPSGGGDQPQHF. In DNA form, the CDR3 reads TGTGCCAGCTCACCCTCCGGAGGGGGCGACCAGCCCCAGCATTTT.

In nucleotides, the CDR3 is TGCGCCAGCAGCCACACGGCCGGGGAGCTGTTTTTT. Translating gives CASSHTAGELFF. This sequence joins TRBV5-1 and TRBJ2-2; D is unclear. V lost 4 bases and J 6 bases, leaving 7 bases between the germline ends. This CDR3 is built from 12 residues. Germline V gene data show CDR1 as SGHRS and CDR2 as YFSETQ.

The chain couples TRBV19 to TRBJ1-5; weak D call: TRBD1 (6 bases). V was cut by 5 bases and J by 4 bases, with 12 bases left in between. CDR1 is LNHDA, CDR2 SQIVND, per germline (reference sequence). The CDR3 sequence is 14 residues long. The CDR3 bases are TGTGCCAGTAGTGCAACAGGGTATAATCAGCCCCAGCATTTT. As protein: CASSATGYNQPQHF.

Notes on this clone: One junction end does not reproduce the germline sequence, and a read error may be involved. The chain uses TRBV6-5 and TRBJ2-1; D gene unclear. The CDR3 is made up of 14 amino acids. CDR1 and CDR2 (germline): MNHEY, SVGAGI. The CDR3 nucleotides are TGTGCCAGCACCAAAAGTCTCTGGGTCGGAGAGGTCGTCTTC. This sequence encodes CASTKSLWVGEVVF.

The chain has TRBV7-2 and TRBJ2-1, with TRBD2 as a possible D gene (6 bases). The CDR3 totals 11 residues. V shed 6 bases and J shed 9 bases, with 9 bases lying between them. Germline V lookup: CDR1 SGHTA, CDR2 FQGNSA. CDR3: CASSPGVEQFF. CDR3 in DNA: TGTGCCAGCAGTCCGGGGGTTGAGCAGTTCTTC.

V usage is TRBV4-3 and J usage is TRBJ1-1, with D perhaps matching TRBD1 (5 bases). The V end lost 0 bases, the J end lost 0 bases, and 23 bases lay between the germline ends. CDR1 is LGHNA, CDR2 YSLEER, per germline. The CDR3 is made up of 20 amino acids. The CDR3 region has the DNA TGCGCCAGCAGCCAAGATCCAGGGAGCATCCTCGTAGGCATGAACACTGAAGCTTTCTTT. It codes for CASSQDPGSILVGMNTEAFF.

The chain uses TRBV15 and TRBJ1-2, with 8 positions matching TRBD1. Germline CDR1 and CDR2: LNHNV and YYDKDF (reference sequence). V was clipped by 0 bases and J by 8 bases; unmatched bases: 5. The CDR3 is 14 residues long. The CDR3 bases are TGTGCCACCAGCAGAGATTGGACAGGGTACGGCTACACCTTC. Residues: CATSRDWTGYGYTF.

This chain joins TRBV19 and TRBJ1-5; D is perhaps TRBD1 (6 bases). The germline CDR1 and CDR2 sequences are LNHDA and SQIVND (reference sequence). Deletions cut 7 bases from V and 0 bases from J, with 19 bases between. The CDR3 contains 17 residues. In DNA, the CDR3 is TGTGCCAGTACCGCTTACGTGGGACAAAGTAGCAATCAGCCCCAGCATTTT. Translated: CASTAYVGQSSNQPQHF.

This clone was observed a single time. The chain couples TRBV27 to TRBJ1-1; D unresolved. CDR3 length: 14 amino acids. Germline V gene sequence: CDR1 MNHEY, CDR2 SMNVEV (reference sequence). Trimming removed 6 bases from V and 2 bases from J, with 13 bases in between. CDR3 amino acids: CASRRGSSNTEAFF. Here the CDR3 DNA reads TGTGCCAGCAGGCGAGGTTCTAGTAACACTGAAGCTTTCTTT.

The rearrangement uses TRBV29-1 and TRBJ1-1; 7 nucleotides match TRBD1. V lost 5 bases and J lost 0; bases outside the gene matches: 3. This CDR3 has 13 residues. The V gene's germline CDR1 is SQVTM and CDR2 ANQGSEA. The CDR3 DNA sequence: TGCAGCGTTCGAGGGGGCTTGAACACTGAAGCTTTCTTT. It specifies CSVRGGLNTEAFF.

This clone turned up a few times. The CDR3 DNA follows: TGTGCCAGCAGTAAGGGGCATGAGCAGTTCTTC. Its protein is CASSKGHEQFF. This rearrangement joins TRBV27 to TRBJ2-1; weak D call: TRBD1 (5 bases). The germline CDR1 and CDR2 sequences are MNHEY and SMNVEV (reference sequence). Deletions cut 5 bases from V and 8 bases from J, with 7 bases between. The CDR3 sequence is 11 residues long.

V gene TRBV19 combines with J gene TRBJ1-4, with D unclear. CDR3 length: 15 amino acids. From germline, CDR1 is LNHDA and CDR2 SQIVND (reference sequence). The V end lost 1 base, the J end lost 0 bases, and 6 bases lay between the germline ends. The CDR3 protein is CASSIGGATNEKLFF. In nucleotides, the CDR3 is TGTGCCAGTAGTATAGGGGGTGCAACTAATGAAAAACTGTTTTTT.

The chain uses TRBV19 and TRBJ1-2; unclear D gene. V was shortened by 3 bases and J by 8 bases, with 19 bases between the two germline ends. The CDR3 loop spans 15 amino acids. CDR1 is LNHDA, CDR2 SQIVND, per germline (reference sequence). In DNA, the CDR3 is TGTGCCAGTAGTATCCAACCCAGTGCGCTATCAGGCTACACCTTC. This encodes CASSIQPSALSGYTF.

V gene TRBV19 combines with J gene TRBJ1-1; 8 bases fit TRBD1. The CDR3 is 16 amino acids. Germline CDR1 LNHDA, CDR2 SQIVND (reference sequence). With V trimmed by 6 bases and J by 5 bases, 14 bases remained unmatched. The DNA of the CDR3 is TGTGCCAGTAGATTCTGGGGGCAGGGGGCTGGGACTGAAGCTTTCTTT. Translating gives CASRFWGQGAGTEAFF.

The genes are TRBV4-2 and TRBJ2-2; 8 bases fit TRBD2. The germline V gene has CDR1 LGHNA and CDR2 YNFKEQ. V was pared by 1 base and J by 0 bases, with 7 bases of the junction left unmatched. This CDR3 has 18 residues. The CDR3 here is CASSQAIGAGANTGELFF. CDR3 nucleotide sequence: TGTGCCAGCAGCCAAGCTATTGGAGCGGGAGCGAACACCGGGGAGCTGTTTTTT.

This clone was seen just once. This chain links TRBV6-5 with TRBJ2-7; a weak D match, TRBD1 (5 bases). CDR3 length: 13 residues. Germline values: CDR1 MNHEY, CDR2 SVGAGI. The V end was cut by 4 bases, the J end by 3 bases, with 10 bases between. CDR3: CASSSTVHYEQYF. CDR3 coding DNA: TGTGCCAGCAGTTCGACAGTTCACTACGAGCAGTACTTC.

This chain links TRBV4-3 with TRBJ2-1, with 7 bases lining up with TRBD1. Unmatched junction bases numbered 9, after V lost 5 bases and J lost 2 bases. The CDR3 runs to 16 residues. Germline CDR1 is LGHNA and CDR2 is YSLEER. For the CDR3, the DNA is TGCGCCAGCAGCAGGGATTTTACAGGGGCCTACAATGAGCAGTTCTTC. It specifies CASSRDFTGAYNEQFF.

The genes are TRBV6-5 and TRBJ2-1; D is undetermined. The V gene's germline CDR1 is MNHEY and CDR2 SVGAGI. Between the trimmed V and J ends, which lost 10 bases and 6 bases, there was a span of 13 bases. CDR3 length: 12 residues. The CDR3 DNA sequence: TGTGCCACCCTTAGTAAGACCAATGAGCAGTTCTTC. Its protein product is CATLSKTNEQFF.

This clone was recorded a few times. V is TRBV10-3 and J is TRBJ2-7; 9 positions agree with TRBD1. The CDR3 is 14 residues long. Unmatched junction bases numbered 10, after V lost 6 bases and J lost 7 bases. CDR1 and CDR2 from the germline V gene are ENHRY and SYGVKD. CDR3 region: CAIRMGQGEGEQYF. In DNA form, the CDR3 reads TGTGCCATCAGGATGGGACAGGGTGAGGGGGAGCAGTACTTC.

The chain links TRBV6-5 to TRBJ2-1, with D maybe TRBD1 (5 bases). CDR3 length equals 15 residues. Trimming left V 3 bases short and J 8 bases short, with 17 bases between. Germline assignment: CDR1 MNHEY and CDR2 SVGAGI. CDR3 region: CASSYLAVGPDEQFF. Here the CDR3 DNA reads TGTGCCAGCAGTTATCTCGCAGTGGGGCCGGATGAGCAGTTCTTC.

The chain uses TRBV5-4 and TRBJ1-2; a weak D match, TRBD1 (5 bases). The CDR3 loop spans 16 amino acids. V was shortened by 1 base and J by 6 bases, with 19 bases between the two germline ends. CDR1 is SGHNT, CDR2 YYREEE, per germline (reference sequence). CDR3 coding DNA: TGTGCCAGCAGCTTGTCCCTTAGCGGGGGAAAGAATGGCTACACCTTC. As protein: CASSLSLSGGKNGYTF.